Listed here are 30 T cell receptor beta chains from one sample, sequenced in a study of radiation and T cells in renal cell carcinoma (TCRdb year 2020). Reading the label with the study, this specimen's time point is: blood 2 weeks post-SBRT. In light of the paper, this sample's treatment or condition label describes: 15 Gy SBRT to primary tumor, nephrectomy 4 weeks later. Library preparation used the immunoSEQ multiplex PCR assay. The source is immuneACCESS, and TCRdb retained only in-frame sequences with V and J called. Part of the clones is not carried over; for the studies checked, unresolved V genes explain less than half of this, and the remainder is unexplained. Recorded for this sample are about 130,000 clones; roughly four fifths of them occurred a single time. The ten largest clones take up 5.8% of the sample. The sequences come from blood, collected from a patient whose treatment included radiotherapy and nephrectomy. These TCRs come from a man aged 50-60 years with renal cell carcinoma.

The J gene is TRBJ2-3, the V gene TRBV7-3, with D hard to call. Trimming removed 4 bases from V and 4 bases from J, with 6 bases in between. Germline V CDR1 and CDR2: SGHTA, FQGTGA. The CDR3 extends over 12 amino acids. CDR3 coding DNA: TGTGCCAGCAGCTATAGTTCAGATACGCAGTATTTT. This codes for CASSYSSDTQYF.

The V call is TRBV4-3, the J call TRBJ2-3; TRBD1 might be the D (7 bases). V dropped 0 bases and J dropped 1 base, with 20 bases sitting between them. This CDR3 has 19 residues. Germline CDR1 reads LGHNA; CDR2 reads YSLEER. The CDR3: CASSQEEGQRWVGTDTQYF. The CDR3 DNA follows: TGCGCCAGCAGCCAAGAGGAGGGACAGCGATGGGTTGGCACAGATACGCAGTATTTT.

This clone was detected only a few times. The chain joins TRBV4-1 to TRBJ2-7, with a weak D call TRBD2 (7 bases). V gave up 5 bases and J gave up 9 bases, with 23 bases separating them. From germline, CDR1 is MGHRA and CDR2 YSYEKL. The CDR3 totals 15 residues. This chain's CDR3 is CASSENIRGGFGQYF. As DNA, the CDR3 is TGCGCCAGCAGCGAAAATATAAGGGGGGGCTTTGGGCAGTACTTC.

CDR3 protein: CASSYGGLDGYTF. In DNA form, the CDR3 reads TGTGCCAGCAGTTACGGGGGCCTGGATGGCTACACCTTC. V usage is TRBV2 and J usage is TRBJ1-2; D may be TRBD1 (6 bases). The CDR3 spans 13 residues. Trimming left V 5 bases short and J 6 bases short, with 13 bases between. Looked up from germline, CDR1 is SNHLY and CDR2 is FYNNEI. Supplemented by reference TRBV2 and TRBJ1-2, the full variable domain reads EPEVTQTPSHQVTQMGQEVILRCVPISNHLYFYWYRQILGQKVEFLVSFYNNEISEKSEIFDDQFSVERPDGSNFTLKIRSTKLEDSAMYFCASSYGGLDGYTFGSGTRLTVV.

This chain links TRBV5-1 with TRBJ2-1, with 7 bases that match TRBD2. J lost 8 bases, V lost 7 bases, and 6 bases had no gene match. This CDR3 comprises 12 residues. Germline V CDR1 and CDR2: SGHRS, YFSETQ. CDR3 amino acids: CASQREGDEQFF. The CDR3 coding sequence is TGCGCCAGCCAGCGGGAAGGCGATGAGCAGTTCTTC.

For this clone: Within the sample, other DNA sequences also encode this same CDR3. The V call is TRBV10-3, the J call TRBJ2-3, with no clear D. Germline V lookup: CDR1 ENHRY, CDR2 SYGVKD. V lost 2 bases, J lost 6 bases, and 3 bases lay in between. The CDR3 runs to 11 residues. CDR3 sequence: CAISERDTQYF. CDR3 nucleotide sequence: TGTGCCATCAGTGAGAGGGATACGCAGTATTTT.

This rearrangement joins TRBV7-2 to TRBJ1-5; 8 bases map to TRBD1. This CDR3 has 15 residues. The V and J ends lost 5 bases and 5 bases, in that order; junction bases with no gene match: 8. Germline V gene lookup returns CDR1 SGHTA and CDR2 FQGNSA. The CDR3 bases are TGTGCCAGCAGCCCAGGGCAGGGGGCCCATCAGCCCCAGCATTTT. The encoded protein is CASSPGQGAHQPQHF.

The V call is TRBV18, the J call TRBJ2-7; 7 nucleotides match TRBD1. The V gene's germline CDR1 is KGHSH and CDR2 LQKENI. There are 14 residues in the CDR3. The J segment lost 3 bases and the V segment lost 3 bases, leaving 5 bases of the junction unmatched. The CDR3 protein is CASSPRDSDYEQYF. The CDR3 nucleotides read TGTGCCAGCTCACCCCGGGACAGTGACTACGAGCAGTACTTC.

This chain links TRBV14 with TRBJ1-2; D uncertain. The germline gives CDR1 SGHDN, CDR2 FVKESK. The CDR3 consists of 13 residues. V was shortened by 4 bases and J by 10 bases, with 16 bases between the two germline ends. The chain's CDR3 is CASSPRRVGDYTF. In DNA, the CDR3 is TGTGCCAGCAGCCCCCGCCGGGTTGGGGACTACACCTTC.

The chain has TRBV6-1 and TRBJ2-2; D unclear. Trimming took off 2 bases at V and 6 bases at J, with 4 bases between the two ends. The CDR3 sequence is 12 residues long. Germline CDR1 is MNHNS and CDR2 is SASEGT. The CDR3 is CASSEHAGELFF. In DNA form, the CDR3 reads TGTGCCAGCAGTGAACATGCCGGGGAGCTGTTTTTT.

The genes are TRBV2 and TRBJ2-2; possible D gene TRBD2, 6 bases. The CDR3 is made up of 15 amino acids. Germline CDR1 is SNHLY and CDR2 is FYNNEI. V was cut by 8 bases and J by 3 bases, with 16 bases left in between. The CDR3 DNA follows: TGTGCCAGCGTCGCCGGGAGTGGTGACACCGGGGAGCTGTTTTTT. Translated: CASVAGSGDTGELFF.

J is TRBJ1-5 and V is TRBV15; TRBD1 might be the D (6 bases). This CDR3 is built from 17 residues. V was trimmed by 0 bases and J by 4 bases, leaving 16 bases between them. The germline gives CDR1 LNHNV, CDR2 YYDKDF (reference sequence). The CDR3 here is CATSRDVVGQGNQPQHF. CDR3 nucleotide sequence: TGTGCCACCAGCAGAGATGTCGTTGGGCAGGGGAATCAGCCCCAGCATTTT.

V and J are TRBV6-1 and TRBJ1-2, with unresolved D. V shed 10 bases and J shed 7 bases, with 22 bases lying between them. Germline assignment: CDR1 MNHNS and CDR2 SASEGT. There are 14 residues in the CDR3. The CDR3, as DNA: TGTGCCACCCAAAGGGCCAGTTCATCTGCTGGCTACACCTTC. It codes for CATQRASSSAGYTF.

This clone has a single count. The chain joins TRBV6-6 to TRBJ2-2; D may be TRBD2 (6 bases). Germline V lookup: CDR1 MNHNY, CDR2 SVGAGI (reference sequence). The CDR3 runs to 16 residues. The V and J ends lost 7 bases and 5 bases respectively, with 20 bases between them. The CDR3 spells CASTYYRRAGTGELFF. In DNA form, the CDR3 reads TGTGCCAGCACGTATTACAGGAGGGCGGGAACCGGGGAGCTGTTTTTT.

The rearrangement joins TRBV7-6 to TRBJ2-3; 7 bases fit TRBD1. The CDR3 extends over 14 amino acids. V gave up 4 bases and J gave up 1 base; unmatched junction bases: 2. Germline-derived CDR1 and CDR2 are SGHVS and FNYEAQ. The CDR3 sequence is CASSSGQGTDTQYF. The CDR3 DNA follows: TGTGCCAGCAGCTCCGGACAGGGCACAGATACGCAGTATTTT.

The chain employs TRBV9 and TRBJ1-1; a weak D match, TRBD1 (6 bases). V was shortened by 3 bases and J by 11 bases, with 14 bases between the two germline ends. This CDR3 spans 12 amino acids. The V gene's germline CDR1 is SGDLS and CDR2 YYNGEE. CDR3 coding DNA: TGTGCCAGCAGCGAAGTACAGGGACGGGCTTTCTTT. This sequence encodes CASSEVQGRAFF.

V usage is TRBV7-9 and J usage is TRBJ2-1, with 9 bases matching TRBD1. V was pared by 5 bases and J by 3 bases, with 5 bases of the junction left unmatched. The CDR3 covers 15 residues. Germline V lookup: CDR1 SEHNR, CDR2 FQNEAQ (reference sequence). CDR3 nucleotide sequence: TGTGCCAGCAGCCCCCGGGACAGGGTCTACAATGAGCAGTTCTTC. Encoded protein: CASSPRDRVYNEQFF.

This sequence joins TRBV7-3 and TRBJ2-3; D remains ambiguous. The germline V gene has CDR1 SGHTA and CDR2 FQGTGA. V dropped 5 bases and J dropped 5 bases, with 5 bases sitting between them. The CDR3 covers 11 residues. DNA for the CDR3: TGTGCCAGCAGCCAAGGAGATACGCAGTATTTT. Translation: CASSQGDTQYF.

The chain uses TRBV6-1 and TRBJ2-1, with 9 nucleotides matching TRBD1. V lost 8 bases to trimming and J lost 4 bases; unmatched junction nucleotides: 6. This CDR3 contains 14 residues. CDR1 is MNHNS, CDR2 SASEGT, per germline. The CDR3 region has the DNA TGTGCCAGCGGAAGACAGGGGGGTTACAATGAGCAGTTCTTC. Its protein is CASGRQGGYNEQFF.

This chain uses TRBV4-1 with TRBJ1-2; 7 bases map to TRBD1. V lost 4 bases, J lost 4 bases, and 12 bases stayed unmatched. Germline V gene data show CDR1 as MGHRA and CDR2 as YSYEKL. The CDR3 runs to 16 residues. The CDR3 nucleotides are TGCGCCAGCAGCCTGGGTAGGGGGCAGGTTTTCTATGGCTACACCTTC. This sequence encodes CASSLGRGQVFYGYTF.

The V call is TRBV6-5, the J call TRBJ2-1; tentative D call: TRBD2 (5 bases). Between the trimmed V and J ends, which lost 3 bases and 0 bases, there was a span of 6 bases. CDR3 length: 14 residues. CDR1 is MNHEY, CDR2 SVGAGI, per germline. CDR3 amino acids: CASSYGSSYNEQFF. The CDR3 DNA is TGTGCCAGCAGTTATGGGAGCTCCTACAATGAGCAGTTCTTC.

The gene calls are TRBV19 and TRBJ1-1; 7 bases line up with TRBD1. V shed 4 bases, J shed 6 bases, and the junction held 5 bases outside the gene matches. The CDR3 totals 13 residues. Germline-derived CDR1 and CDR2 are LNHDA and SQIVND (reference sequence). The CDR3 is CASSSRQGAEAFF. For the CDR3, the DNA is TGTGCCAGTAGTAGCCGACAGGGAGCTGAAGCTTTCTTT.

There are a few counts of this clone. CDR3 DNA sequence: TGTGCCAGCAGCTTGTCAGGGGCAAGGTATGGCTACACCTTC. Translation: CASSLSGARYGYTF. The chain links TRBV5-6 to TRBJ1-2; D may be TRBD1 (6 bases). CDR1 SGHDT and CDR2 YYEEEE come from the germline V gene. This CDR3 has 14 residues. With 1 base removed from V and 5 bases from J, the gap between germline ends came to 12 bases.

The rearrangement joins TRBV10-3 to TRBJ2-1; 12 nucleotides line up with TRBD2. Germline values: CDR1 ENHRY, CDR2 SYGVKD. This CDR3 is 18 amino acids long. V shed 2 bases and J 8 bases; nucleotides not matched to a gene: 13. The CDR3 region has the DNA TGTGCCATCAGTGAGCAGGGAGAACTAGCGGGAGGTCTGGATGAGCAGTTCTTC. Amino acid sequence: CAISEQGELAGGLDEQFF.

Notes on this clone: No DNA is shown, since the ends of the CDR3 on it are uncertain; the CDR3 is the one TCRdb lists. CDR3 residues: CSARGVGHGTF. V usage is TRBV20-1 and J usage is TRBJ1-2. Germline loops: CDR1 DFQATT, CDR2 SNEGSKA (reference sequence). The CDR3 has 11 amino acids, counting both end residues.

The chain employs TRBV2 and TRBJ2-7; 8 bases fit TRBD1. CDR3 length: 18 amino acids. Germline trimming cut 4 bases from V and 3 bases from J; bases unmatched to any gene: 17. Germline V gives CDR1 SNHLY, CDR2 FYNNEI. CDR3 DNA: TGTGCCAGCAGTGGCAACCTCGGGACAGGCCCCCGTGACTACGAGCAGTACTTC. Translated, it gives CASSGNLGTGPRDYEQYF.

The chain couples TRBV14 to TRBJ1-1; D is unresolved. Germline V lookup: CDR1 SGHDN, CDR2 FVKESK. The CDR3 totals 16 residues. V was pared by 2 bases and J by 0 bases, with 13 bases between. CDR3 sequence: CASSQHWQVMNTEAFF. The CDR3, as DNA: TGTGCCAGCAGCCAACATTGGCAGGTTATGAACACTGAAGCTTTCTTT.

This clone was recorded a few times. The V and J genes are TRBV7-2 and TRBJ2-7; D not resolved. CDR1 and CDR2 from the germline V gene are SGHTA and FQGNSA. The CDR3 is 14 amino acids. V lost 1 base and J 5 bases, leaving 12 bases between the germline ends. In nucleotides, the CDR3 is TGTGCCAGCAGCTTAGTATCCGCGCAGAACGAGCAGTACTTC. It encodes CASSLVSAQNEQYF. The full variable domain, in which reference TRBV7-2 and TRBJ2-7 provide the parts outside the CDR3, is GAGVSQSPSNKVTEKGKDVELRCDPISGHTALYWYRQSLGQGLEFLIYFQGNSAPDKSGLPSDRFSAERTGGSVSTLTIQRTQQEDSAVYLCASSLVSAQNEQYFGPGTRLTVT.

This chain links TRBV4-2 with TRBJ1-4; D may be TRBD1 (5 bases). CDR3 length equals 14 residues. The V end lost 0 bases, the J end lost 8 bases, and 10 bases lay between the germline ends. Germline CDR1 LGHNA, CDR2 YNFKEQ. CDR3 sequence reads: CASSQDYEGEKLFF. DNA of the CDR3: TGTGCCAGCAGCCAAGATTATGAGGGGGAAAAACTGTTTTTT.

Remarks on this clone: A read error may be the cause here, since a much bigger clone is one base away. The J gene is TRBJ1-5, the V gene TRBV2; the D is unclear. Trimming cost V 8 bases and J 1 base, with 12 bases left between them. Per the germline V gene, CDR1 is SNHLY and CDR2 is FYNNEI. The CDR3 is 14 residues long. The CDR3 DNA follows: TGTGCCAGCTGCCGGACCGCCAGCAATCAGCCCCAGCATTTT. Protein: CASCRTASNQPQHF.